This section outlines one TCR beta chain sequence together with its context. Its target is not known. TCRdb keeps only in-frame clones here, not all; method: immunoSEQ multiplex PCR. Found here are 68,000 or so clones, 92% of them singletons; the top ten hold 0.9% to 1%. Per germline, CDR1 SGHRS and CDR2 YFSETQ. This CDR3 contains 16 residues. V lost 0 bases, J lost 8 bases, and 17 bases lay in between. This specimen comes from a study of T cell clones after liver transplantation. Overall study findings and caveats: Circulating graft-donor-reactive CD4 TCRbeta sequences fell significantly post-transplant in most of the 8 subjects.

The source was CD4+ T cells from blood, collected about 26 months after liver transplant. The sequence derives from a human patient who received a liver transplant. Some T cells may be transferred from the graft donor. This sequence joins TRBV5-1 and TRBJ1-4; D unclear. The CDR3 loop reads CASSLVVGESGEKLFF. The CDR3 DNA reads as TGCGCCAGCAGCTTGGTCGTCGGGGAGTCGGGCGAAAAACTGTTTTTT.